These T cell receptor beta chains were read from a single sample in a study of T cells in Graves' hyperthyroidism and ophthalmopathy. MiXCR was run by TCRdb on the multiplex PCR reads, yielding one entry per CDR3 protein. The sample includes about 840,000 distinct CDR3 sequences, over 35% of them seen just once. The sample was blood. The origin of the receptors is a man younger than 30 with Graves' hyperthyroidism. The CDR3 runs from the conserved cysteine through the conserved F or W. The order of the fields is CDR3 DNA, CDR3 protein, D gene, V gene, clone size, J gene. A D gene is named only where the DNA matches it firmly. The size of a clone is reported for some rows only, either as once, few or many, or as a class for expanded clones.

TGTGCCAGCAGCTTATTCGGGAGGGACACCGGGGAGCTGTTTTTT,CASSLFGRDTGELFF,TRBD2,TRBV7-2,few,TRBJ2-2
TGCGCCAGCAGCCAACTACCTTTAAACACCATATATTTT,CASSQLPLNTIYF,.,TRBV4-1,few,TRBJ1-3
TGTGCCAGCAGCTTAGATTGGGGTGATCCGAACACTGAAGCTTTCTTT,CASSLDWGDPNTEAFF,.,TRBV7-9,few,TRBJ1-1
TGTGCCAGTCAATCCAACTATGGCTACACCTTC,CASQSNYGYTF,.,TRBV14,once,TRBJ1-2
TGCGCCAGCAGTCTCAGGGATGCCACGAACACTGAAGCTTTCTTT,CASSLRDATNTEAFF,.,TRBV5-1,many,TRBJ1-1
TGCGCCAGCAGCTTGGTGGCAGGTGGCGGCACCGAGGAGCTGTTTTTT,CASSLVAGGGTEELFF,.,TRBV5-1,.,TRBJ2-2
TGTGCCAGCAGCGTAGGGCTAGCGGGAGCCCCGATGGGAGAGACCCAGTACTTC,CASSVGLAGAPMGETQYF,TRBD2,TRBV9,.,TRBJ2-5
TGTGCCAGCAGCTTATTTTTAGAGCGCACCGGGGAGCTGTTTTTT,CASSLFLERTGELFF,.,TRBV11-2,.,TRBJ2-2
TGTGCCAGCAGGGGAGAGGGCGGGGGAGAGACCCAGTACTTC,CASRGEGGGETQYF,TRBD2,TRBV2,.,TRBJ2-5
TGTGCCAGCAGCGTAGTCCCCACTAGCGGGATTTACGAGCAGTACTTC,CASSVVPTSGIYEQYF,TRBD2,TRBV9,.,TRBJ2-7
TGTGCCAGCAGCTTTAATATCGGCGGGAGGTGGGAGACCCAGTACTTC,CASSFNIGGRWETQYF,TRBD2,TRBV5-6,.,TRBJ2-5
TGTGCCAGTAGTATCGCAGGTTCCCGCTCCTACGAGCAGTACTTC,CASSIAGSRSYEQYF,.,TRBV19,.,TRBJ2-7
TGTGCCAGTCGACGGCTGAACACTGAAGCTTTCTTT,CASRRLNTEAFF,.,TRBV6-6,many,TRBJ1-1
TGTGCCAGCAGTGCTGCGACCGACTCCTACGAGCAGTACTTC,CASSAATDSYEQYF,.,TRBV25-1,few,TRBJ2-7
TGTGCCAGCGTCAAGGGGGGAGCCGATCAGCCCCAGCATTTT,CASVKGGADQPQHF,.,TRBV2,many,TRBJ1-5
TGTGCCAGCAGCTTATGGGGTCACAAGTACGAGCAGTACTTC,CASSLWGHKYEQYF,.,TRBV7-9,few,TRBJ2-7
TGTGCCAGCAGCCAAGACCCGGAGGCCCCCGGGGAGCTGTTTTTT,CASSQDPEAPGELFF,.,TRBV14,once,TRBJ2-2
TGCAGTTGCCTGGATGGGCAGCGCACAGATACGCAGTATTTT,CSCLDGQRTDTQYF,.,TRBV20-1,.,TRBJ2-3
TGTGCCAGCAGCTTAGAACAGGGTCATCCCGAGCAGTACTTC,CASSLEQGHPEQYF,.,TRBV11-2,few,TRBJ2-7
TGTGCCAGCAGCCAAATTGTAGGGGAAAAACTGTTTTTT,CASSQIVGEKLFF,.,TRBV14,few,TRBJ1-4
TGCGCCAGCAGCTTCCAAACAGGGATGGATTCACCCCTCCACTTT,CASSFQTGMDSPLHF,.,TRBV5-1,many,TRBJ1-6
TGCAGTGCTAGAGGGACTAGCGGGAGTTTTTACGAGCAGTACTTC,CSARGTSGSFYEQYF,TRBD2,TRBV20-1,few,TRBJ2-7
TGTGCCAGCAGTGGCCAGGGGGAGCAGTACTTC,CASSGQGEQYF,.,TRBV6-5,.,TRBJ2-7
TGTGCCAGCGCGGGACTCCCTAATTTCTTCGATGAAGAGACCCAGTACTTC,CASAGLPNFFDEETQYF,.,TRBV25-1,.,TRBJ2-5
TGTGCCAGTAGTATCGGGGATCTGGACACTGAAGCTTTCTTT,CASSIGDLDTEAFF,.,TRBV19,few,TRBJ1-1
TGTGCCAGCACCTGGCAGGCCTCCTACGAGCAGTACTTC,CASTWQASYEQYF,.,TRBV2,.,TRBJ2-7
TGTGCCAGCAGCTTAAGGGTCACCCAAGAGACCCAGTACTTC,CASSLRVTQETQYF,.,TRBV7-9,.,TRBJ2-5
TGTGCCAGCCTAGCAGTCGGGGAGCTGTTTTTT,CASLAVGELFF,.,TRBV19,.,TRBJ2-2
TGTGCCAGCAGCGTAGAGGGGACGGGAGAGACCCAGTACTTC,CASSVEGTGETQYF,.,TRBV9,.,TRBJ2-5
TGTGCCAGCAGCGACGGGACAGGGCCCTACGAGCAGTACTTC,CASSDGTGPYEQYF,TRBD1,TRBV6-5,.,TRBJ2-7
TGTGCCAGCAGCCAACCGGGGACAGCGCAAGAGACCCAGTACTTC,CASSQPGTAQETQYF,TRBD1,TRBV11-3,many,TRBJ2-5
TGTGCCAGCAGTCCGATAGGACAGGGGAAGGGTGGCTACACCTTC,CASSPIGQGKGGYTF,TRBD1,TRBV12-3/TRBV12-4,many,TRBJ1-2
TGCAGCGCCCGGTTAGGGAGCATGAACACTGAAGCTTTCTTT,CSARLGSMNTEAFF,.,TRBV29-1,.,TRBJ1-1
TGTGCCAGCAGCTCTACAGGGATTCGGGCAAACACCATATATTTT,CASSSTGIRANTIYF,.,TRBV7-9,few,TRBJ1-3
TGTGCCAGTAGTTCGACAGGGGAGACCTATGGCTACACCTTC,CASSSTGETYGYTF,TRBD1,TRBV19,many,TRBJ1-2
TGTGCCAGCAGCCCCTCGACAGGGGGGACCACTGAAGCTTTCTTT,CASSPSTGGTTEAFF,TRBD1,TRBV9,few,TRBJ1-1
TGTGCCAGCAGTTCGGTGGCGGGGGGCGGCACTGAAGCTTTCTTT,CASSSVAGGGTEAFF,.,TRBV12-3/TRBV12-4,few,TRBJ1-1
TGCAGTGCTAGAATGACAGGGGTAGGCTACACCTTC,CSARMTGVGYTF,TRBD1,TRBV20-1,.,TRBJ1-2
TGCGCCAGCAGCCAACATGGGGTCAATCAGCCCCAGCATTTT,CASSQHGVNQPQHF,.,TRBV4-1,.,TRBJ1-5
TGCAGTGCTGCTGACGGGGCGGGGGCGGGAACTGAAGCTTTCTTT,CSAADGAGAGTEAFF,.,TRBV20-1,.,TRBJ1-1
TGTGCCAGCAGTGAAAATGGGCCGAATGAAAAACTGTTTTTT,CASSENGPNEKLFF,.,TRBV6-1,few,TRBJ1-4
TGTGCCAGCAGCTTAGGGGAACAAGAAGTCTATAGCAATCAGCCCCAGCATTTT,CASSLGEQEVYSNQPQHF,.,TRBV7-8,few,TRBJ1-5
TGTGCCAGCAGACCGATAGCGGGAGTGGGTTTACAAGAGACCCAGTACTTC,CASRPIAGVGLQETQYF,TRBD2,TRBV11-2,few,TRBJ2-5
TGTGCCATCAGTGCTAGAGACGGCGAAGCTTCACCCCTCCACTTT,CAISARDGEASPLHF,.,TRBV10-3,.,TRBJ1-6
TGCAGTGCCCCTAGGGACTACGGTAACACTGAAGCTTTCTTT,CSAPRDYGNTEAFF,.,TRBV20-1,many,TRBJ1-1
TGTGCCAGCAGTTTCGGAGGCAGGGTTACTGAAGCTTTCTTT,CASSFGGRVTEAFF,.,TRBV12-3/TRBV12-4,many,TRBJ1-1
TGTGCCAGCAGTGATCCCTCCGGGGGCCGCTCTGGAAACACCATATATTTT,CASSDPSGGRSGNTIYF,.,TRBV25-1,many,TRBJ1-3
TGCAGTGCTTCCCCCCTTGACAGGTCGAACACTGAAGCTTTCTTT,CSASPLDRSNTEAFF,.,TRBV20-1,.,TRBJ1-1
TGTGCCAGCAGCTGGACAGCTAATAATGAAAAACTGTTTTTT,CASSWTANNEKLFF,.,TRBV7-2,few,TRBJ1-4
TGCAGTGCTCACAGGGTAGGGGAAGAGACCCAGTACTTC,CSAHRVGEETQYF,.,TRBV20-1,few,TRBJ2-5
TGTGCCAGCAGCTTGGGTGGGGCGCTAGGGGAGACCCAGTACTTC,CASSLGGALGETQYF,.,TRBV11-2,few,TRBJ2-5